This T cell receptor (beta chain) is drawn from a study of cytotoxic CD8 clonotypes in ibrutinib-treated CLL. Study as a whole: Some 24 partial and 2 complete responses; at median roughly 6 years, about 14 remitted, roughly 12 progressed. Response samples were taken after a median of approximately 11 months on treatment, range 6 to 36. General observations from the study: In comparison with age-matched healthy donors, baseline clonality was higher and tracked circulating CD8+ T-cell counts.

Profiled with immunoSEQ multiplex PCR; TCRdb holds only in-frame clones, not every one. Seen here are roughly 200,000 clones, about 72% observed once, and the top ten hold roughly 12%. The V gene's germline CDR1 is MNHEY and CDR2 SMNVEV (reference sequence). The CDR3 is 16 amino acids. V shed 3 bases and J shed 0 bases, with 12 bases lying between them. Of note for this clone: Its target is unknown.

The receptor was isolated from a human donor with chronic lymphocytic leukemia. J is TRBJ2-1 and V is TRBV27, with D perhaps being TRBD1 or TRBD2 (5 bases each). Sample: PBMCs, taken after 24 months of ibrutinib treatment. As DNA, the CDR3 is TGTGCCAGCAGTTTGGGCGAGAGGGGCTCCTACAATGAGCAGTTCTTC. This sequence encodes CASSLGERGSYNEQFF.